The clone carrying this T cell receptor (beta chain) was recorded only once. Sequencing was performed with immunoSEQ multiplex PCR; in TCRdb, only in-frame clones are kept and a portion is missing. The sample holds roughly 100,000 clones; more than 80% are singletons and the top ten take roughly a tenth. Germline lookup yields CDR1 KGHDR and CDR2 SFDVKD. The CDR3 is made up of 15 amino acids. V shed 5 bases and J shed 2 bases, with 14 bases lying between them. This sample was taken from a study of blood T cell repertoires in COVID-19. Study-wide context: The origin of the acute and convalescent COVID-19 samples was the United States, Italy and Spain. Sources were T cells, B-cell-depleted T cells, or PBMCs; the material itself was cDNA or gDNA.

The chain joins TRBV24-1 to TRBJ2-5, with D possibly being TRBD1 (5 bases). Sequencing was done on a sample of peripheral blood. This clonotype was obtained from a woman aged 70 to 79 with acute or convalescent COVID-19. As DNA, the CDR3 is TGTGCCACCAGTGGATTGACAGAGAGGCAAGAGACCCAGTACTTC. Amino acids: CATSGLTERQETQYF.